Each of the 16 T cell receptor beta chains below was sequenced from the same sample in a study of T-cell reconstitution after alpha-beta-depleted transplantation in children. Unique molecular identifiers were built into the TCRbeta library. TCRdb fed the PCR reads into MiXCR, producing one record per CDR3 protein. The sample has around 580,000 distinct CDR3 sequences, roughly 23% seen once. The specimen was PBMCs, mostly from graft donor cells, collected 360 days after TCRalphabeta/CD19-depleted stem cell transplant. These receptors came from a boy under three years old who had a stem cell transplant for acute myeloid leukemia, so the T cells may come from the graft donor.

This clonotype was counted between two and nine times. CDR3: CASRGQGDAYNEQFF. The DNA of the CDR3 is TGTGCCAGCAGAGGCCAGGGGGACGCCTACAATGAGCAGTTCTTC. The V gene is TRBV6-1, the J gene TRBJ2-1; the match to TRBD1 covers 7 bases. V was pared by 6 bases and J by 2 bases, with 7 bases of the junction left unmatched. This CDR3 has 15 residues. Per germline, CDR1 MNHNS and CDR2 SASEGT.

This clonotype has more than one count but fewer than ten. This sequence joins TRBV9 and TRBJ2-1, with D perhaps TRBD2 (7 bases). The CDR3 runs 14 residues. V lost 0 bases, J lost 7 bases, and 11 bases lay in between. Germline CDR1 reads SGDLS; CDR2 reads YYNGEE. Here the CDR3 reads CASSVDAGANEQFF. The CDR3 DNA is TGTGCCAGCAGCGTAGACGCGGGGGCGAATGAGCAGTTCTTC.

The chain couples TRBV12-3 or TRBV12-4 to TRBJ2-4, with D unresolved. The V end lost 2 bases, the J end lost 0 bases, and 14 bases lay between the germline ends. There are 17 residues in the CDR3. The CDR3 DNA sequence: TGTGCCAGCAGTTTATCTTGGGCAGGTCTAGCCAAAAACATTCAGTACTTC. Translation gives CASSLSWAGLAKNIQYF.

Ten or more counts support this clonotype. The rearrangement joins TRBV27 to TRBJ2-3; D may be TRBD1 or TRBD2 (5 bases each). This CDR3 has 16 amino acids. The V gene's germline CDR1 is MNHEY and CDR2 SMNVEV (reference sequence). V shed 6 bases and J shed 0 bases, with 16 bases lying between them. The chain's CDR3 is CASSDSFWTSTDTQYF. The CDR3 region has the DNA TGTGCCAGCAGCGACAGCTTCTGGACTAGCACAGATACGCAGTATTTT.

The gene calls are TRBV6-5 and TRBJ1-5; possible D gene TRBD1, 5 bases. Trimming removed 7 bases at V and 1 base at J, with 14 bases between. The CDR3 is 15 amino acids. The germline gives CDR1 MNHEY, CDR2 SVGAGI. The CDR3 DNA reads TGTGCCAGCACTTTCGTAGCAGGGAGCAATCAGCCCCAGCATTTT. It encodes CASTFVAGSNQPQHF.

The table lists this clonotype with a few counts. This chain joins TRBV20-1 and TRBJ2-5; 12 nucleotides match TRBD2. The CDR3 spans 15 residues. In germline, CDR1 is DFQATT, CDR2 SNEGSKA (reference sequence). With 4 bases clipped from V and 4 bases from J, the junction kept 7 bases outside the gene matches. Here the CDR3 DNA reads TGCAGTGCTACCTCTAGCGGGGGGGTGGGAGAGACCCAGTACTTC. This codes for CSATSSGGVGETQYF.

This clonotype was detected ten times or more. The genes are TRBV12-3 or TRBV12-4 and TRBJ2-7, with a weak D call TRBD2 (5 bases). Trimming stripped 2 bases from V and 4 bases from J, with 6 bases between. This CDR3 comprises 12 residues. The CDR3 is CASSLSGYEQYF. The CDR3 DNA is TGTGCCAGCAGTTTATCGGGGTACGAGCAGTACTTC.

The gene calls are TRBV28 and TRBJ2-6; no clear D. The CDR3 totals 15 residues. Per the germline V gene, CDR1 is MDHEN and CDR2 is SYDVKM. V lost 3 bases and J 1 base, leaving 7 bases between the germline ends. The CDR3 region is CASSFPNSGANVLTF. CDR3 sequence (DNA): TGTGCCAGCAGTTTTCCGAATTCTGGGGCCAACGTCCTGACTTTC.

The sample holds many counts of this clonotype. The chain has TRBV5-6 and TRBJ2-7, with a weak D call TRBD1 (6 bases). The CDR3 is 12 residues long. Per the germline V gene, CDR1 is SGHDT and CDR2 is YYEEEE. The V and J ends lost 3 bases and 4 bases respectively, with 8 bases between them. The CDR3 DNA follows: TGTGCCAGCAGCTCGAGGGGGTACGAGCAGTACGTC. Translation gives CASSSRGYEQYV.

This clonotype was picked up many times. The rearrangement links TRBV10-3 to TRBJ2-7; the D gene could be TRBD1 or TRBD2 (6 bases each). Germline V CDR1 and CDR2: ENHRY, SYGVKD. Between the trimmed V and J ends, which lost 10 bases and 4 bases, there was a span of 23 bases. This CDR3 has 15 residues. CDR3 sequence (DNA): TGTGCCAACGGGGGCGGGCTCGGGGCGAGATACGAGCAGTACTTC. Translating it yields CANGGGLGARYEQYF.

The V call is TRBV7-9, the J call TRBJ2-1; the D call may be TRBD1 or TRBD2 (5 bases each). Deletions cut 4 bases from V and 9 bases from J, with 16 bases between. CDR3 length: 14 residues. Per the germline V gene, CDR1 is SEHNR and CDR2 is FQNEAQ (reference sequence). CDR3 residues: CASSSRSGTGEQFF. DNA for the CDR3: TGTGCCAGCAGCTCCCGATCAGGGACGGGTGAGCAGTTCTTC.

Concerning this clonotype itself: At one boundary the junction diverges from the germline segment, which might be a read error. This chain joins TRBV20-1 and TRBJ2-7, with 8 bases aligning to TRBD1. This CDR3 spans 16 amino acids. Germline CDR1 DFQATT, CDR2 SNEGSKA (reference sequence). The CDR3 sequence: CCARDSGQGARHEQYF. The CDR3 DNA reads TGCTGTGCTAGAGATTCGGGGCAGGGGGCGCGTCACGAGCAGTACTTC.

This clonotype was counted ten times or more. The chain joins TRBV28 to TRBJ2-2; no definite D call. CDR1 and CDR2 (germline): MDHEN, SYDVKM. The CDR3 totals 13 residues. Trimming took off 7 bases at V and 9 bases at J, with 15 bases between the two ends. The CDR3 protein is CASISSHDRELFF. Here the CDR3 DNA reads TGTGCCAGCATCTCTTCGCACGACCGGGAGCTGTTTTTT.

Ten or more counts support this clonotype. The chain is built from TRBV5-8 and TRBJ1-1; D uncertain. The CDR3 contains 13 residues. Looked up from germline, CDR1 is SGHTS and CDR2 is YDEGEE. Between the trimmed V and J ends, which lost 2 bases and 1 base, there was a span of 6 bases. CDR3 DNA sequence: TGTGCCAGCAGCTTTCACCCGAACACTGAAGCTTTCTTT. This sequence encodes CASSFHPNTEAFF.

This clonotype was counted at least ten times. The chain couples TRBV6-5 to TRBJ2-6; D remains unclear. The germline V gene has CDR1 MNHEY and CDR2 SVGAGI. V was trimmed by 0 bases and J by 4 bases, leaving 4 bases between them. The CDR3 spans 14 residues. Written as DNA, the CDR3 is TGTGCCAGCAGTTACTCAGTCGGGGCCAACGTCCTGACTTTC. It encodes CASSYSVGANVLTF.

This clonotype has only a few counts. CDR3 DNA: TGTGCCAGCAGTCCCCTGGGGGACAGATACAATGAGCAGTTCTTC. This sequence encodes CASSPLGDRYNEQFF. The chain couples TRBV7-3 to TRBJ2-1; 7 bases map to TRBD1. This CDR3 has 15 residues. V dropped 6 bases and J dropped 4; count of bases not matched to a gene: 9. The V gene's germline CDR1 is SGHTA and CDR2 FQGTGA. The full variable domain, its missing parts supplied by reference TRBV7-3 and TRBJ2-1, is GAGVSQTPSNKVTEKGKYVELRCDPISGHTALYWYRQSLGQGPEFLIYFQGTGAADDSGLPNDRFFAVRPEGSVSTLKIQRTERGDSAVYLCASSPLGDRYNEQFFGPGTRLTVL.